This T cell receptor beta chain was identified during a study of Ad26.COV2.S vaccination and SARS-CoV-2 variants. The CDR3 contains 15 residues. Per germline, CDR1 MNHEY and CDR2 SVGAGI. V gave up 6 bases and J gave up 5 bases, with 16 bases separating them. Overall study results and limits: Placebo recipients showed lower spike-specific TCR breadth than vaccinees.

TCRdb's table, derived via immunoSEQ multiplex PCR, lists solely in-frame clones and lacks some. The table records under 500,000 clones, about 92% of them present only once. As to this clone: Its antigen is undetermined.

As for treatment: 15 to 20 received Ad26.COV2.S at low or high dose, single or two shots; several received placebo; per-sample allocation not given. The samples date from day 63 after the first vaccine or placebo injection. The material sequenced was peripheral blood, taken in a trial of Ad26.COV2.S vaccine versus placebo. V is TRBV6-5 and J is TRBJ2-2, with a tentative D call TRBD1 (6 bases). This TCR came from a person between 18 and 60 years old who received the Ad26.COV2.S COVID-19 vaccine or a placebo. The DNA of the CDR3 is TGTGCCAGCAGAAGGGACAACGCGTGGACCGGGGAGCTGTTTTTT. It is translated as CASRRDNAWTGELFF.